The rows below give T cell receptor beta chains drawn from one sample of a study of molecular identifiers for immune sequencing clone quantification. Via MiXCR, TCRdb re-called the PCR reads, giving one row per CDR3 protein. This sample has around 470,000 distinct CDR3 sequences, with 20% to 25% found just once. Input material: naive CD8+ T cells from blood, with Jurkat cell RNA spiked in. The receptor set was obtained from a human donor in good health. Some libraries in this study had Jurkat cell RNA spiked in. Each CDR3 is given with its conserved first and last residue. The D gene is left open where the match is weak. Clone size appears in some rows only: once, few, many, or a class for an expanded clone.

D,J,V,size,DNA,CDR3
TRBD1,TRBJ2-7,TRBV20-1,few,TGCAGTGCTAGTGGGGACAGGGTATACGAGCAGTACTTC,CSASGDRVYEQYF
.,TRBJ2-2,TRBV12-3/TRBV12-4,few,TGTGCCAGCAGTCCCATTGTTGTGATCCGGGAGCTGTTTTTT,CASSPIVVIRELFF
.,TRBJ2-1,TRBV12-3/TRBV12-4,.,TGTGCCAGCAGTACGTTTGGGCCCTACAATGAGCAGTTCTTC,CASSTFGPYNEQFF
.,TRBJ2-3,TRBV21-1,once,TGTGCCAGCACGGGGGGGGAGGGCCCTCTTAAAATAGGTACGCAGTATTTT,CASTGGEGPLKIGTQYF
TRBD2,TRBJ2-5,TRBV11-3,.,TGTGCCAGCAGCTTAAGGGCTAGCGGCCAAGAGACCCAGTACTTC,CASSLRASGQETQYF
.,TRBJ2-3,TRBV19,.,TGTGCCAGTAGTGAGGACGGGGGTCCAGATACGCAGTATTTT,CASSEDGGPDTQYF
.,TRBJ2-2,TRBV11-2,.,TGTGCCAGCAGCTCACCCGGGGGAGCGAACACCGGGGAGCTGTTTTTT,CASSSPGGANTGELFF
.,TRBJ1-1,TRBV20-1,many,TGCAGTGCTAGAGATTACCAATTTGCTTTCTTT,CSARDYQFAFF
.,TRBJ1-1,TRBV7-2,few,TGTGCCAGCAGCCCTGGATGGTCTGAAGCTTTCTTT,CASSPGWSEAFF
TRBD2,TRBJ2-7,TRBV29-1,few,TGCAGCGTTGTATCTTTTAGCGGGGGACTTATATTC,CSVVSFSGGLIF
TRBD1,TRBJ1-1,TRBV6-1,.,TGTGCCAGCAGTACCCCCCCGGGACAGGGATCTGAAGCTTTCTTT,CASSTPPGQGSEAFF
TRBD1,TRBJ1-4,TRBV12-3/TRBV12-4,.,TGTGCCAGCAGCTTCTACAGGGGGAGAAATGAAAAGCTGCTTTTT,CASSFYRGRNEKLLF
TRBD1,TRBJ2-5,TRBV4-2,few,TGTGCCAGCAGCCAAGATATGGCAGGGGGCTGGGAGACCCAGTACTTC,CASSQDMAGGWETQYF
TRBD1,TRBJ2-3,TRBV18,few,TGTGCCAGCTCACCACAGGGACAGAGCACAGATACGCAGTATTTT,CASSPQGQSTDTQYF
TRBD2,TRBJ2-3,TRBV6-1,few,TGTGCCACGGGGGTAGCGGGGAGCACAGATACGCAGTATTTT,CATGVAGSTDTQYF
TRBD1,TRBJ2-5,TRBV12-3/TRBV12-4,.,TGTGCCAGTACAGGGGGCGCAGAGGAGACCCAGTACTTC,CASTGGAEETQYF
.,TRBJ2-1,TRBV5-4,few,TGTGCCAGCAGCTTGGAAGTTCAGGGGTTGGTTGAGCAGTTCTTC,CASSLEVQGLVEQFF
.,TRBJ2-7,TRBV6-5,.,TGTGCCAGCAGTTACTCATCAGGGGGGTACGAGCAGTACTTC,CASSYSSGGYEQYF
.,TRBJ2-7,TRBV15,few,TGTGCCACCAGCAGAGACAGGGGTCGCACCTACGAGCAGTACTTC,CATSRDRGRTYEQYF
.,TRBJ1-1,TRBV20-1,.,TGCAGTGCTAACTCCGGGCCAACAGGTATCACTGAAGCTTTCTTT,CSANSGPTGITEAFF
.,TRBJ2-7,TRBV7-9,few,TGTGCCAGCAGCTTAGGGGGATCCCGCGAGCAGTACTTC,CASSLGGSREQYF
.,TRBJ1-2,TRBV3-1,.,TGTGCCAGCAGCCAGTCGGACAGAAACTATGGCTACACCTTC,CASSQSDRNYGYTF
.,TRBJ1-1,TRBV7-9,many,TGTGCCAGCAGCCGGACAGATATGAACACTGAAGCTTTCTTT,CASSRTDMNTEAFF
.,TRBJ1-5,TRBV4-3,many,TGCGCCAGCAGCCAATCGACAGCCTCTTTCAATCAGCCCCAGCATTTT,CASSQSTASFNQPQHF
.,TRBJ2-5,TRBV19,.,TGTGCCAGTAGTATTTTTGGGGCTCGGGAGACCCAGTACTTC,CASSIFGARETQYF
.,TRBJ2-7,TRBV19,.,TGTGCCAGTAGTATCAACCTTTCGGGAGAGCAGTACTTC,CASSINLSGEQYF
TRBD2,TRBJ2-3,TRBV13,many,TGTGCCAGCAGCCGAGGACTAGCGGGGTACACAGATACGCAGTATTTT,CASSRGLAGYTDTQYF
.,TRBJ2-1,TRBV25-1,.,TGTGCCAGCAGTCTTGCGGCCAATGAGCAGTTCTTC,CASSLAANEQFF
TRBD2,TRBJ2-1,TRBV27,few,TGTGCCAGCATTCTGACTAGCGGGAGCTTAGGGAATGAGCAGTTCTTC,CASILTSGSLGNEQFF
.,TRBJ1-5,TRBV30,.,TGTGCCTGGAGTAGCGGTAATAGCAATCAGCCCCGGCATTTT,CAWSSGNSNQPRHF
TRBD2,TRBJ2-3,TRBV29-1,many,TGCAGCGTTGAGGGGACTAGTTTGTCAGATACGCAGTATTTT,CSVEGTSLSDTQYF
.,TRBJ2-7,TRBV6-7,.,TGTGCCAGCAGTTACCCCCCCGCCTCGGGTCGGAGTGGGATCGAGCAGTACTTC,CASSYPPASGRSGIEQYF